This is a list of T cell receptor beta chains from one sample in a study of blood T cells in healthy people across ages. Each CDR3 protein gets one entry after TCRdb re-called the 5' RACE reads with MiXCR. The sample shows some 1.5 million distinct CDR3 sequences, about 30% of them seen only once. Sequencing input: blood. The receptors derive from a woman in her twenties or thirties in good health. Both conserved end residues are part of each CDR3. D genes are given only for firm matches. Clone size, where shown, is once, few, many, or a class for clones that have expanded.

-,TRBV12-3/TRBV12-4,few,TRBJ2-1,TGTGCCAGCAGCACCGGGATTCCTAATGAGCAGTTCTTC,CASSTGIPNEQFF
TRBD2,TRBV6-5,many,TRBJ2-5,TGTGCCAGCACGACTAGCGGGATTTCGTTAGAGACCCAGTACTTC,CASTTSGISLETQYF
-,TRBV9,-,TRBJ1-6,TGTGCCAGCAGCGGTATAGGATATAATTCACCCCTCCACTTT,CASSGIGYNSPLHF
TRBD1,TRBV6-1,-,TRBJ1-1,TGTGCCATCAGCCAAGGGGGGACAGGGCAGGGTTCAGCTTTCTTT,CAISQGGTGQGSAFF
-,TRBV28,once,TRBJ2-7,TGTGCCAGCAGCTTCGGTGGGACCCGGTTTTACGAGCAGTACTTC,CASSFGGTRFYEQYF
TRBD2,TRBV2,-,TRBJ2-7,TGTGCCAGCAGTGATCCAGCGGGAGTTTCCTACGAGCAGTACTTC,CASSDPAGVSYEQYF
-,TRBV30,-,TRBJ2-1,TGTGCCTGGAGTCCGGACAGCAACTACAATGAGCAGTTCTTC,CAWSPDSNYNEQFF
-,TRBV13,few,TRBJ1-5,TGTGTCAGCAGCCTGGGACTTAATCAGCCCCAGCATTTT,CVSSLGLNQPQHF
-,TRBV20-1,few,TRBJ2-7,TGCAGTGCTAGTGGGGGGAGCCCGCCCTACGAGCAGTACTTC,CSASGGSPPYEQYF
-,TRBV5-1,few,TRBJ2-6,TGCGCCAGCAGCTTGGCGGTAGGGTCGCCCGGGGCCAACGTCCTGACTTTC,CASSLAVGSPGANVLTF
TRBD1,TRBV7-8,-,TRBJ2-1,TGTGCCAGCAGCTTACTACAGGGGGCGAGGACAAATGAGCAGTTCTTC,CASSLLQGARTNEQFF
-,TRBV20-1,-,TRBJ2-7,TGCAGTGCTAGTGACCCGGCGACGGCAACCTACGAGCAGTACTTC,CSASDPATATYEQYF
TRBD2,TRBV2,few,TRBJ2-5,TGTGCCAGCAGTGAAATCGGGAGGGAGACCCAGTACTTC,CASSEIGRETQYF
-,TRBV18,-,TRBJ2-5,TGTGCCAGCTCACCGGATAGTCCTAAAGAGACCCAGTACTTC,CASSPDSPKETQYF
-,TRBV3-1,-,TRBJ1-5,TGTGCCAGCAGCCAAGACGGGGGGACACATAATCAGCCCCAGCATTTT,CASSQDGGTHNQPQHF
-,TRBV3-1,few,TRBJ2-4,TGTGCCAGCAGCCAAAATCCGACTAGTATAGCCAAAAACATTCAGTACTTC,CASSQNPTSIAKNIQYF
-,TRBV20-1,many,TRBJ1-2,TGCAGTGCTAGAGTACGAAGCCATGGCTACACCTTC,CSARVRSHGYTF
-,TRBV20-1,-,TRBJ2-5,TGCAGTGCCAGGATACCTCCCCAAGAGACCCAGTACTTC,CSARIPPQETQYF
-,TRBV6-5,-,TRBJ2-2,TGTGCCAGCACCACGGGCACCGGGGAGCTGTTTTTT,CASTTGTGELFF
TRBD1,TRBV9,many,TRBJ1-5,TGTGCCAGCAGTCGGACAGGGGGTGAGGATCAGCCCCAGCATTTT,CASSRTGGEDQPQHF
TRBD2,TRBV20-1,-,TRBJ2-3,TGCAGTGCTGGAGTGGCTAGCGGCATCACAGATACGCAGTATTTT,CSAGVASGITDTQYF
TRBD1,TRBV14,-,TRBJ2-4,TGTGCCAGCAGCCACCTCGAGTCTGATCGAGGACAGGGGGCTTGGGAGCAGTACTTC,CASSHLESDRGQGAWEQYF
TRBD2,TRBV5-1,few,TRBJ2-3,TGTGCCAGCAGCTCGGAGGCTAGCGGCCGCACAGATACGCAGTATTTT,CASSSEASGRTDTQYF
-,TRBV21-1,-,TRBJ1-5,TGTGCCAGCAGCAAAGAGGGGGCGGCGTTAAATCAGCCCCAGCATTTT,CASSKEGAALNQPQHF
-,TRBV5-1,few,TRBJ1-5,TGCGCCAGCAGCTTGGTGAGGAGGGATCAGCCCCAGCATTTT,CASSLVRRDQPQHF
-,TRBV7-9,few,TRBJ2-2,TGTGCCAGCAGCTTAGCCTCCGTAACCGGGGAGCTGTTTTTT,CASSLASVTGELFF
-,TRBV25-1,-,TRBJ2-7,TGTGCCAGCAGTGAACGGGGCAGGCATTGGCAGTACTTC,CASSERGRHWQYF
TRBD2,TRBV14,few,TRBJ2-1,TGTGCCAGCAGCCAAGATGTGGCTAGCGGGAGAGACTACAATGAGCAGTTCTTC,CASSQDVASGRDYNEQFF
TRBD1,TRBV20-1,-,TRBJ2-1,TGCAGTGCTAGGGGAGATGGGACAGTTTCTCCTACAATGGGGCAGTTCTTC,CSARGDGTVSPTMGQFF
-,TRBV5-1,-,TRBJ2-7,TGCGCCAGCAGCCCGCTGCCACAGCAATCGTACGAGCAGTACTTC,CASSPLPQQSYEQYF
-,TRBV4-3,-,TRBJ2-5,TGCGCCAGCAGCCAAGTTGGGGCTGGGGAGACCCAGTACTTC,CASSQVGAGETQYF
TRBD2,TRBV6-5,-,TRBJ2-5,TGTGCCAGCAGTTACCTCGGGGCTAGCGGGGGGGTCCCAGAGACCCAGTACTTC,CASSYLGASGGVPETQYF
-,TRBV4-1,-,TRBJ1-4,TGCGCCAGCAGCCTCCTGACAGAACCTGCAACTAATGAAAAACTGTTTTTT,CASSLLTEPATNEKLFF
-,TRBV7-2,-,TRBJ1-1,TGTGCCAGCACCCCCGGGGTCCTCAGGACTGAAGCTTTCTTT,CASTPGVLRTEAFF
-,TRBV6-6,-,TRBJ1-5,TGTGCCAGCAGTACGGACGGTCGGGGCAATCAGCCCCAGCATTTT,CASSTDGRGNQPQHF
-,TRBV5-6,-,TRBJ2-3,TGTGCCAGCAGCTGGGGGCCGGCTAGCGCAACAGATACGCAGTATTTT,CASSWGPASATDTQYF
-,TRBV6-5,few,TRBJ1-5,TGTGTCAGCAGGAATTTTCAGCCCCAGCATTTT,CVSRNFQPQHF
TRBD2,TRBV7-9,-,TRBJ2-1,TGTGCCAGCGGCTTAGGGACTAGCGGGAGCAATGAGCAGTTCTTC,CASGLGTSGSNEQFF
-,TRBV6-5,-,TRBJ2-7,TGTGCCAGCAGTTACACACCGGGGGACGGTGGGGACGAGCAGTACTTC,CASSYTPGDGGDEQYF
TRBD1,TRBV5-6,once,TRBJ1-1,TGTGCCAGCAGCCCCTCCCGAGGGGGCAACATGAACACTGAAGCTTTCTTT,CASSPSRGGNMNTEAFF
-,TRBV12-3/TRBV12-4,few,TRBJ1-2,TGTGCCAGCAGCTCAGGGTTGGGTGACTATGGCTACACCTTC,CASSSGLGDYGYTF
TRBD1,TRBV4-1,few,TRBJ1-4,TGTGCCAGCAGCCAGGACAGGGCTAATGAAAAACTGTTTTTT,CASSQDRANEKLFF
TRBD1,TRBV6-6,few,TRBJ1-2,TGTGCCAGCAGTTACCAAGGGACAGGGGAGGGCTACACCTTC,CASSYQGTGEGYTF